This T cell receptor beta chain stems from a study of shared clonotypes between healthy human individuals. Study observations and caveats: Sequencing depth was predicted to influence how clonotypes are shared among donors.

Points on this clone: Its antigen is not known.

The assay ran at deep level. For each subset, genomic DNA was distributed in equal portions over several immunoSEQ plates. Libraries were prepared by immunoSEQ multiplex PCR; TCRdb keeps only in-frame clonotypes and omits some of them. Here the sample spans 2 million to 2.5 million clones, 85% to 95% being singletons. A CD45RA-negative memory subset and a CD45RA+ naive subset were separated from the CD4+ cells. This receptor was identified in a man aged 18-30 years in good health. Some clones in this sample may be carry-over from other donors' samples. Sequenced sample: naive CD4+ T cells from PBMCs. Subset given: CD45RA+ positively selected.

The CDR3 loop reads CASSSALVPGGKYF. CDR3 in DNA: TGTGCCAGCAGTTCCGCCCTAGTCCCCGGGGGGAAGTACTTC. The chain recombines TRBV6-5 with TRBJ2-7; TRBD2 aligns across 7 bases. Trimming at V came to 4 bases and at J to 11 bases, leaving 14 bases not matched to a gene. Germline loops: CDR1 MNHEY, CDR2 SVGAGI. The length of the CDR3 is 14 residues.